This T cell receptor (beta chain) appears in the sequencing data of a study of regulatory T cells in long-lasting Graves disease (dated by TCRdb to the early 2020s). Regarding the study in general: Newly diagnosed Graves' disease patients had taken antithyroid drugs for less than 3 months. This study used TCR sequencing and RNA sequencing of peripheral blood to compare persistent Graves' disease patients against newly diagnosed Graves' disease patients. The study was registered as a clinical trial and conducted in China. TCR sequencing covered about 13 persistent and approximately 20 newly diagnosed Graves' disease patients, some 33 samples in total. Broad study findings and their caveats: Lower TCR Shannon entropy and fewer highly expanded clones were observed in persistent Graves' disease patients than in newly diagnosed patients, which suggested clonal expansion. Persistent patients shared more public clonotypes among themselves (roughly 2,700) than newly diagnosed patients did (more than 950). The small sample size was acknowledged by the authors as a limitation that may reduce accuracy. TRBV28, TRBJ1-2 and TRBJ2-5 were preferentially used in persistent disease, while TRBV20-1 and TRBJ2-1 were favored in newly diagnosed disease. Peripheral blood alone was examined, since thyroid tissue, which constituted the primary lesion, could not be accessed. Only the TCR beta chain was sequenced and analyzed.

Counted from cysteine to phenylalanine, this CDR3 has 14 amino acids. Of the read, only the CDR3 DNA is kept; its 42 bases are in frame from base 1. The germline V gene (reference sequence) gives CDR1 as LGHDT and CDR2 as YNNKEL. A distance of 17 bases separates the germline ends of V and J, which lose 7 bases and 8 bases respectively. Ten or more counts support this clonotype. Its cognate antigen has yet to be identified. No much larger clonotype is one base removed from it; base qualities were not supplied. The sample's time point label is to be understood as: newly diagnosed GD, antithyroid drugs for less than 3 months. For both TCR sequencing and RNA sequencing, RNA was extracted from PBMCs using TRIzol. The diagnosis of Graves' disease was made according to American Thyroid Association guidelines. Patients were recruited from an endocrinology department in Xi'an, China. Each patient gave roughly 10 milliliters of peripheral blood, collected in an EDTA anticoagulant tube. PBMCs were isolated by Ficoll Paque Plus density gradient separation without further T cell sorting. RNA quality was checked with an Agilent 2100 Bioanalyzer and agarose gel, and concentration with a NanoDrop 2000.

The protocol used for the library was multiplex PCR. Sequencing was carried out with an Illumina HiSeq 4000. CDR3 regions were amplified by Arm-PCR with iRepertoire HTBI primers to construct TCR beta libraries. Before sequencing, the PCR products underwent gel purification. Per the original workflow: Gene usage analysis of CDR3 amino acid clonotypes used the 50 to 70 TRBV and 14 TRBJ segments found across samples. COPE and FqMerger were used to merge the filtered high-quality paired reads into contigs. BLAST was used to align contigs to IMGT TRBV, TRBD and TRBJ reference genes, and CDR3 was defined according to IMGT. Highly expanded clones were defined as clonotypes with a frequency above 0.1%. Shannon entropy served as the measure of repertoire diversity, while the Gini coefficient captured V-J evenness. Public clonotypes were defined as clonotypes shared by more than one individual. Using fastp trimming at Q25 and MiXCR clonotype assembly, TCRdb reanalyzed the public sequencing data and kept in-frame beta chains. Each entry is one CDR3 protein sequence, shown with its most common DNA and genes. None of the V and J calls come from the authors' own analysis; TCRdb made them. This sample gives some 500,000 distinct CDR3 sequences in total; 13% of them show up just once. The ten most abundant clones make up roughly 10% of the sample.

The sample was also reused in another study, on T cells in Graves' hyperthyroidism and ophthalmopathy. The other study reports the following: Stable Graves' hyperthyroidism was defined as the absence of progression to ophthalmopathy over 18 months of follow-up. The hyperthyroidism patients were between 18 and 65 years old and newly diagnosed, with a disease duration of less than 2 months. Patients with uncontrolled infections, other autoimmune diseases, pregnancy or lactation were excluded. Diagnoses were based on clinical symptoms, serum thyroxine and TRAb, thyroid ultrasound and orbital computed tomography. For the first round of RT-PCR on the TCR CDR3, the HTBI primer set was used together with the Qiagen OneStep RT-PCR kit. Most expanded thyroid clonotypes (frequency above 0.001) were also detected in blood, a finding suggesting that blood repertoires may reflect thyroid immune responses. Ophthalmopathy was separated from stable hyperthyroidism by a 13 V-J signature model, with 87.88% sensitivity and roughly 84% specificity obtained in cross-validation and 80%/75% obtained in testing. During validation, the model predicted progression to ophthalmopathy a median of approximately 6 months ahead of onset, with approximately 71% sensitivity and 72% to 85% specificity. To identify TCR V-J signatures that set the groups apart, the researchers used a discovery cohort of 100 patients, made up of roughly 40 with Graves' ophthalmopathy and about 60 with stable Graves' hyperthyroidism. Whether ophthalmopathy could be predicted prospectively was tested in an independent validation cohort made up of about 18 hyperthyroidism patients plus 17 patients who later progressed to ophthalmopathy. For training and testing, the roughly 93 patients in the discovery cohort were randomly divided in a 7:3 ratio. In about 6 Graves' hyperthyroidism patients, the study also compared T-cell repertoires from thyroid tissue with T-cell repertoires from blood. After blood sampling, hyperthyroidism patients were treated with methimazole at a starting dose of 30 mg daily, and ophthalmopathy patients were treated with high-dose intravenous methylprednisolone. A second multiplex PCR round built the libraries, followed by size selection and purification. The libraries were sequenced on an Illumina HiSeq2000 using paired-end 100 bp reads. SOAPnuke was used to process the raw data, with reads discarded if the reads contained adapters or uncalled bases, had a mean Phred below 15, or lacked an exact constant-primer or identifier match. COPE v1.2.5 was used to merge high-quality paired reads, and clonotypes were defined as unique nucleotide sequences. MiTCR v1.1 was used to align clonotypes to the IMGT TRBV, TRBD and TRBJ reference segments. The analysis included only V-J combinations with a frequency above 0.0001, which together covered around 99% of the repertoires. A TCS score was defined as the ratio between F50 (clonal expansion) and ExV (chaos), using BLOSUM62-based TCRdist between CDR3 peptides within each V-J. Welch's t-statistics and random forest reduced 500 to 650 V-J features to 10 to 15, which were used in a naive Bayes classifier (R e1071). No statistical method was used to fix the sample size in advance, and group allocation was not hidden from the investigators. TCR Vbeta CDR3 sequencing of 120 to 150 peripheral blood samples (43 ophthalmopathy, roughly 74 hyperthyroidism and around 17 progressor patients) is reported in the paper.

The starting material was peripheral blood mononuclear cells (PBMCs), obtained at new diagnosis, from a patient treated with antithyroid drugs. The receptor was derived from a man aged 25-45 years with Graves disease. Donor details come from another sample of the same person, matched by shared clones. The chain couples TRBV3-1 to TRBJ1-4; matching of 5 bases hints at TRBD1 as the D gene. The CDR3 here reads CASIGSDGGEKLFF. The sequenced DNA is TGTGCCAGCATCGGGAGCGACGGGGGAGAAAAACTGTTTTTT.